This TCR beta chain was sequenced for a study of blood T cell repertoires in COVID-19. Study-level background: Samples of COVID-19 (acute and convalescent) were obtained from the United States, Italy and Spain. T cells, B-cell-depleted T cells, or PBMCs supplied cDNA or gDNA.

Per germline, CDR1 ENHRY and CDR2 SYGVKD. Trimming stripped 4 bases from V and 8 bases from J, with 6 bases between. CDR3 length: 11 amino acids. Seattle participants joined during active infection and were tracked over time. Original methodology: Estimated nucleated cell counts came from reference gene primer amplification. Using immunoSEQ multiplex PCR, the repertoire was profiled, and TCRdb retains in-frame clones only, with some absent. For V, J and clone size, that table is used; D and trimming come from the DNA. The table shows about 210,000 clones, with roughly 85% occurring only once. V is TRBV10-3 and J is TRBJ2-1; unclear D gene. The clonotype originates from a woman in her seventies with COVID-19, enrolled during active disease. The source material was peripheral blood. The CDR3 nucleotides are TGTGCCATCAGTGCCCGGGATGAGCAGTTCTTC. Protein product: CAISARDEQFF.